This T cell receptor (beta chain) was identified in a study of cytomegalovirus exposure and HLA in healthy donors. Both 60 Vbeta primers and 13 Jbeta primers went into the PCR. Sequencing was performed with immunoSEQ multiplex PCR; in TCRdb, only in-frame clones are kept and a portion is missing. The sample includes some 170,000 clones, 60% to 80% seen only once; the top ten take around 4.6%. This CDR3 is 13 amino acids long. Germline-derived CDR1 and CDR2 are LNHDA and SQIVND (reference sequence). Trimming cost V 6 bases and J 6 bases; bases outside gene matches: 5. This clone was observed a few times.

The sequencing sample was made of PBMCs. The chain recombines TRBV19 with TRBJ1-5, with 7 positions matching TRBD1. This clonotype originated in a young man in good health and CMV-seropositive. The CDR3 here is CASRTGSGQPQHF. DNA for the CDR3: TGTGCCAGTAGGACAGGGTCGGGTCAGCCCCAGCATTTT.